A selection of T cell receptor beta chains follows, all from one sample in a study of blood T cell repertoires in COVID-19. TCRdb's table, derived via immunoSEQ multiplex PCR, lists solely in-frame clones and lacks some. The table shows roughly 250,000 clones, with more than 70% occurring only once. The sequencing sample was made of PBMCs or T cells enriched from blood (not recorded which). These receptors were taken from a woman in her thirties or forties with acute COVID-19. Both conserved end residues are part of each CDR3. The D gene is left open where the match is weak. Only some rows state a clone size, as once, few, many or a class for expanded clones.

TRBJ1-1	TRBV30	-	TRBD1	CAFGTGAGTEAFF	TGTGCCTTCGGGACAGGGGCAGGAACTGAAGCTTTCTTT
TRBJ2-1	TRBV7-9	-	TRBD2	CASSPPLGPGRNNEQFF	TGTGCCAGCAGCCCTCCCCTTGGGCCCGGGAGGAACAATGAGCAGTTCTTC
TRBJ1-4	TRBV5-1	-	TRBD1	CASSLGAGGNEKLFF	TGCGCCAGCAGCTTGGGGGCAGGGGGTAATGAAAAACTGTTTTTT
TRBJ1-4	TRBV5-5	-	-	CASSLGNGATNEKLFF	TGTGCCAGCAGCTTGGGGAACGGAGCAACTAATGAAAAACTGTTTTTT
TRBJ2-4	TRBV19	-	TRBD2	CASSSGLLAGSVNIQYF	TGTGCCAGTAGTAGTGGTCTACTAGCGGGAAGTGTGAACATTCAGTACTTC
TRBJ1-2	TRBV27	-	-	CASSLAGANYGYTF	TGTGCCAGCAGTTTGGCCGGAGCTAACTATGGCTACACCTTC
TRBJ2-5	TRBV7-8	-	-	CASSLENFGLAATQYF	TGTGCCAGCAGCTTAGAAAATTTTGGGCTAGCCGCGACCCAGTACTTC
TRBJ2-1	TRBV6-5	-	TRBD2	CASSYSTSGRNEQFF	TGTGCCAGCAGTTACTCGACTAGCGGGAGGAATGAGCAGTTCTTC
TRBJ2-3	TRBV29-1	-	TRBD1	CSVDTGGVGGTQYF	TGCAGCGTCGATACAGGGGGCGTCGGCGGTACGCAGTATTTT
TRBJ2-2	TRBV7-8	once	-	CASSLGRRNTGELFF	TGTGCCAGCAGCTTAGGCCGGAGGAACACCGGGGAGCTGTTTTTT
TRBJ1-2	TRBV28	-	TRBD1	CASSHRQGAGDYGYTF	TGTGCCAGCAGTCACCGACAGGGGGCGGGAGACTATGGCTACACCTTC
TRBJ1-5	TRBV28	-	-	CASSLTRAGQPQHF	TGTGCCAGCAGTTTGACAAGGGCGGGTCAGCCCCAGCATTTT
TRBJ1-4	TRBV11-3	many	-	CASSWTGGKLFF	TGTGCCAGCAGCTGGACGGGGGGCAAACTGTTTTTT
TRBJ1-3	TRBV7-9	-	-	CASSLGKIGQFSGNTIYF	TGTGCCAGCAGCTTAGGCAAAATTGGACAGTTCTCTGGAAACACCATATATTTT
TRBJ1-5	TRBV27	-	TRBD1	CASSWDRNQPQHF	TGTGCCAGCAGTTGGGACAGGAATCAGCCCCAGCATTTT
TRBJ1-1	TRBV5-1	-	-	CASSLGSGVTEAFF	TGCGCCAGCAGCTTGGGATCAGGGGTTACTGAAGCTTTCTTT
TRBJ2-4	TRBV11-2	-	-	CASSQLRGNKNIQYF	TGTGCCAGCAGCCAGCTCCGGGGGAACAAAAACATTCAGTACTTC
TRBJ1-1	TRBV30	-	-	CAWTKNTEAFF	TGTGCCTGGACCAAGAACACTGAAGCTTTCTTT
TRBJ2-7	TRBV5-1	-	-	CASSLIGYEQYF	TGCGCCAGCAGCTTGATCGGCTACGAGCAGTACTTC
TRBJ1-5	TRBV19	-	-	CASSITYSSNQPQHF	TGTGCCAGTAGTATAACCTACAGTAGCAATCAGCCCCAGCATTTT
TRBJ2-5	TRBV24-1	-	TRBD2	CATSSPAGAGETQYF	TGTGCCACCAGTAGCCCAGCGGGAGCAGGAGAGACCCAGTACTTC
TRBJ2-3	TRBV24-1	-	TRBD2	CATSVPSGRLDTQYF	TGTGCCACCAGTGTCCCTAGCGGGAGGCTAGATACGCAGTATTTT
TRBJ2-1	TRBV4-1	-	TRBD2	CASSQVGVTSGSHEQFF	TGCGCCAGCAGCCAAGTCGGGGTGACTAGCGGGAGCCATGAGCAGTTCTTC
TRBJ2-1	TRBV18	-	TRBD1	CASSPRDRVDNEQFF	TGTGCCAGCTCACCCCGGGACAGGGTAGACAATGAGCAGTTCTTC